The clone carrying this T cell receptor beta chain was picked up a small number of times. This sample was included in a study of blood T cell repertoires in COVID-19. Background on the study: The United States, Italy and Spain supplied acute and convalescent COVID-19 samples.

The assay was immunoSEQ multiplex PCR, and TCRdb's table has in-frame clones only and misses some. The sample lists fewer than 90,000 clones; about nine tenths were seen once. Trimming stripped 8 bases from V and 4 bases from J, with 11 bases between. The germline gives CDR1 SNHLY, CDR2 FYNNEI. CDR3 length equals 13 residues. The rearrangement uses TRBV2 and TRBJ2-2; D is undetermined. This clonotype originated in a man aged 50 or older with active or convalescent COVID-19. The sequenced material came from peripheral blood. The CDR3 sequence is CASLFQVTGELFF. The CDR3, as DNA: TGTGCCAGCCTCTTCCAGGTCACCGGGGAGCTGTTTTTT. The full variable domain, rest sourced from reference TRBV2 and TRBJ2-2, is EPEVTQTPSHQVTQMGQEVILRCVPISNHLYFYWYRQILGQKVEFLVSFYNNEISEKSEIFDDQFSVERPDGSNFTLKIRSTKLEDSAMYFCASLFQVTGELFFGEGSRLTVL.